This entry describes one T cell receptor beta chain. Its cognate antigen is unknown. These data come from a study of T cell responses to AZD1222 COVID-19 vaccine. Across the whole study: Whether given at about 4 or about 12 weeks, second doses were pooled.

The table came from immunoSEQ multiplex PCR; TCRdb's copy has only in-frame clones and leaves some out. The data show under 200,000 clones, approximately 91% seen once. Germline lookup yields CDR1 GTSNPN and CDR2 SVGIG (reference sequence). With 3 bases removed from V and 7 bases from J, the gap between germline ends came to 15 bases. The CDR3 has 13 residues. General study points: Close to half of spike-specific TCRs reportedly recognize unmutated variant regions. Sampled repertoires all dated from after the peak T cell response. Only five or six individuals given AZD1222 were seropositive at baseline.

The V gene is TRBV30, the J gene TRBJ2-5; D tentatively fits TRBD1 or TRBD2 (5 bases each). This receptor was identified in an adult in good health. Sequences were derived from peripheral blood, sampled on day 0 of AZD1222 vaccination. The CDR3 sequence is CAWRRGAGGTQYF. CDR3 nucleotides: TGTGCCTGGAGGAGAGGGGCCGGCGGGACCCAGTACTTC.